Shown below are 18 T cell receptor beta chains from a single sample sequenced in a study. TCRdb independently ran MiXCR on the 5' RACE reads; one entry per CDR3 protein. The sample lists about 11,000 distinct CDR3 sequences; approximately 17% were seen once. Cells sorted as Tregs were CD4+, CD25+ and CD127-/low. The sequencing sample was made of Tregs sorted from a lymph node. The receptor source for this set is a female donor with breast cancer.

As regards this clonotype: A much larger clone lies one base from this, so it may be a read error. V usage is TRBV28 and J usage is TRBJ2-2; weak D call: TRBD1 (6 bases). V was clipped by 6 bases and J by 7 bases, with 18 bases between them. CDR1 is MDHEN, CDR2 SYDVKM, per germline. The length of the CDR3 is 15 residues. For the CDR3, the DNA is TGTGCCAGCAGCCAAGCGGCAGGGGTACACGGGGAGCTGTTTTTT. Its translation: CASSQAAGVHGELFF.

A note on this clonotype: It may be a read error: a sequence one base away is much more abundant. This chain uses TRBV18 with TRBJ2-7; perhaps TRBD2 as D (6 bases). The end of the DNA fits TRBJ2-1 better, so the J call may be wrong. Germline V CDR1 and CDR2: KGHSH, LQKENI. This CDR3 is 15 amino acids long. The CDR3 sequence: CASSPKGLFSYEQFF. The CDR3 nucleotides are TGTGCCAGCTCACCAAAGGGACTGTTCTCCTACGAGCAGTTCTTC.

This clonotype is classed as medium-sized. The chain uses TRBV28 and TRBJ2-5; D uncertain. The CDR3 is 13 residues long. The germline V gene encodes CDR1 MDHEN and CDR2 SYDVKM. The V gene lost 3 bases and the J gene lost 1 base, with 6 bases spanning the gap. CDR3 in amino acids: CASSFRFQETQYF. In nucleotides, the CDR3 is TGTGCCAGCAGTTTCCGATTCCAAGAGACCCAGTACTTC.

To note about this clonotype: Since a much larger clone is just one base distant, this may be a read error. The chain couples TRBV5-1 to TRBJ2-3; D unresolved. Trimming shortened V by 3 bases and J by 6 bases, and 8 bases separated the two germline ends. Per the germline V gene, CDR1 is SGHRS and CDR2 is YFSETQ. CDR3 length: 12 amino acids. CDR3 sequence: CASSSNQDTQYF. DNA for the CDR3: TGCGCCAGCAGCTCGAACCAGGATACGCAGTATTTT. Together with reference TRBV5-1 and TRBJ2-3, the CDR3 gives the full variable domain: KAGVTQTPRYLIKTRGQQVTLSCSPISGHRSVSWYQQTPGQGLQFLFEYFSETQRNKGNFPGRFSGRQFSNSRSEMNVSTLELGDSALYLCASSSNQDTQYFGPGTRLTVL.

About this clonotype itself: A much larger clone lies one base from this, so it may be a read error. This chain joins TRBV7-3 and TRBJ2-7; D gene unclear. Per germline, CDR1 SGHTA and CDR2 FQGTGA. Trimming took 2 bases from V and 4 from J, leaving 9 bases between them. CDR3 length: 13 residues. The CDR3 nucleotides read TGTGCCAGCAGCTTATTCCGAGGTTACGAGCAGTACTTC. Translated, it gives CASSLFRGYEQYF.

This clonotype qualifies as medium-sized. This chain connects TRBV28 to TRBJ2-7; TRBD1 matches at 8 bases. Losses at the gene ends were 5 bases for V and 9 bases for J; bases not matched to a gene: 9. This CDR3 spans 13 amino acids. Germline V gene lookup returns CDR1 MDHEN and CDR2 SYDVKM. The CDR3 region has the DNA TGTGCCAGCAGTCTTGGACAGGGTGAGGCGCAGTACTTC. It encodes CASSLGQGEAQYF.

Within the sample, this clonotype is medium-sized (0.01 to 0.1%). The J gene is TRBJ1-4, the V gene TRBV5-1, with a tentative D call TRBD1 (5 bases). Between the trimmed V and J ends, which lost 1 base and 8 bases, there was a span of 12 bases. Germline loops: CDR1 SGHRS, CDR2 YFSETQ. The CDR3 is made up of 14 amino acids. The CDR3 DNA sequence: TGCGCCAGCAGCTTGCTGGGCAGGGAAGAAAAACTGTTTTTT. Translating it yields CASSLLGREEKLFF.

This clonotype was recorded a few times. V is TRBV27 and J is TRBJ1-2, with 9 bases lining up with TRBD1. Germline CDR1 MNHEY, CDR2 SMNVEV (reference sequence). The CDR3 is made up of 14 amino acids. Trimming removed 5 bases from V and 5 bases from J; junction bases left unmatched: 6. The CDR3 reads CASSMTGGNYGYTF. DNA of the CDR3: TGTGCCAGCAGTATGACAGGGGGAAATTATGGCTACACCTTC.

This clonotype was seen a single time. V is TRBV4-2 and J is TRBJ2-2; D may correspond to TRBD1 or TRBD2 (5 bases each). V lost 4 bases, J lost 0 bases, and 12 bases lay in between. Germline values: CDR1 LGHNA, CDR2 YNFKEQ. This CDR3 region has 16 residues. The CDR3 loop reads CASSRGTGSNTGELFF. The CDR3 DNA reads as TGTGCCAGCAGCCGAGGGACGGGATCGAACACCGGGGAGCTGTTTTTT.

The table lists this clonotype with many counts. J is TRBJ2-1 and V is TRBV5-1; 8 bases align to TRBD2. There are 15 residues in the CDR3. CDR1 is SGHRS and CDR2 is YFSETQ in the germline V gene. V lost 5 bases, J lost 2 bases, and 6 bases stayed unmatched. This CDR3 is CASRRMREAYNEQFF. Here the CDR3 DNA reads TGCGCCAGCAGACGGATGCGGGAGGCCTACAATGAGCAGTTCTTC.

The chain links TRBV20-1 to TRBJ2-3, with 7 nucleotides matching TRBD2. Germline trimming cut 3 bases from V and 10 bases from J; bases unmatched to any gene: 13. The germline gives CDR1 DFQATT, CDR2 SNEGSKA (reference sequence). This CDR3 is built from 14 residues. This chain's CDR3 is CSASGLEGLQSQYF. CDR3 coding DNA: TGCAGTGCTAGTGGACTAGAGGGATTACAGTCGCAGTATTTT.

By frequency in the sample, this clonotype is medium-sized. The chain's CDR3 is CSASGLAGVQSQYF. In DNA form, the CDR3 reads TGCAGTGCTAGTGGACTAGCGGGAGTACAGTCGCAGTATTTT. The V call is TRBV20-1, the J call TRBJ2-3, with 13 bases fitting TRBD2. V lost 3 bases, J lost 10 bases, and 7 bases stayed unmatched. The germline CDR1 and CDR2 sequences are DFQATT and SNEGSKA (reference sequence). The CDR3 has 14 residues.

Judged by abundance, this clonotype is medium-sized. V usage is TRBV7-2 and J usage is TRBJ1-1; D is ambiguous. The CDR3 consists of 13 residues. V shed 1 base and J shed 7 bases, with 10 bases lying between them. Germline CDR1 and CDR2: SGHTA and FQGNSA. The CDR3 coding sequence is TGTGCCAGCAGCTTAGTTGTCACGGATGAAGCTTTCTTT. It codes for CASSLVVTDEAFF.

The rearrangement links TRBV6-6 to TRBJ1-6; D gene ambiguous. Germline V CDR1 and CDR2: MNHNY, SVGAGI (reference sequence). V was pared by 8 bases and J by 11 bases, with 4 bases between. The CDR3 has 9 residues. This CDR3 is CASLPPLHF. The CDR3 DNA reads TGTGCCAGCTTACCACCCCTCCACTTT.

The gene calls are TRBV7-8 and TRBJ2-7; D is possibly TRBD1 (6 bases). Germline assignment: CDR1 SGHVS and CDR2 FQNEAQ. V was clipped by 3 bases and J by 2 bases, with 11 bases between them. This CDR3 is built from 14 residues. The CDR3 protein is CASSFQTGPYEQYF. As DNA, the CDR3 is TGTGCCAGCAGCTTCCAGACAGGACCCTACGAGCAGTACTTC.

The J gene is TRBJ1-2, the V gene TRBV2, with D possibly TRBD1 on 6 matching bases. V lost 6 bases to trimming and J lost 5 bases, with 16 bases between them. The CDR3 has 14 amino acids. CDR1 is SNHLY and CDR2 is FYNNEI in the germline V gene. The CDR3 is CASSFTRDTYGYTF. The CDR3 DNA reads as TGTGCCAGCAGCTTTACCCGGGACACATATGGCTACACCTTC.

Turning to this clonotype: This CDR3 fails to terminate in the conserved phenylalanine or tryptophan, so it likely reflects a read error. The chain is built from TRBV5-1 and TRBJ1-1, with D perhaps TRBD1 (5 bases). The V gene's germline CDR1 is SGHRS and CDR2 YFSETQ. Trimming pared 3 bases from V and 0 bases from J, leaving 15 bases between. The CDR3 spans 16 residues. Here the CDR3 DNA reads TGCGCCAGCAGCTGGGGGTGGGCAGAGGTGAACACTGAAGCTTTCCTT. It is translated as CASSWGWAEVNTEAFL.

Remarks on this clonotype: One end of the junction does not line up with germline, which may come from a read error. V usage is TRBV28 and J usage is TRBJ2-7; D is unclear. In germline, CDR1 is MDHEN, CDR2 SYDVKM. CDR3 length: 15 residues. CDR3 protein: CAGSLGPLGTYEQYF. CDR3 in DNA: TGTGCCGGCAGTCTCGGACCCCTCGGAACCTACGAGCAGTACTTC.